The 18 T cell receptor beta chains reported below all come from one sample, sequenced in a study of T cells in Graves' hyperthyroidism and ophthalmopathy. Amplification targeted TCR beta CDR3 regions from RNA transcripts. When the TCR CDR3 underwent first-round RT-PCR, the HTBI primer set was used. A single record per CDR3 protein comes from TCRdb applying MiXCR to the multiplex PCR reads. The data show 500,000 to 600,000 distinct CDR3 sequences, 46% seen once. Sequencing was done on a sample of peripheral blood or thyroid tissue (not recorded which). Receptors were obtained from a woman under 30 with Graves' hyperthyroidism.

With regard to this clonotype: The junction departs from the called germline gene at one end, perhaps through a read error. The rearrangement links TRBV5-1 to TRBJ2-7; 9 positions agree with TRBD2. This CDR3 is 17 amino acids long. Germline V CDR1 and CDR2: SGHRS, YFSETQ. The CDR3 sequence is CASSFNRLAVDTYEQCF. The CDR3, as DNA: TGCGCCAGCAGCTTTAATCGACTAGCGGTCGACACCTACGAGCAGTGCTTC. The full variable domain, with the rest looked up from reference TRBV5-1 and TRBJ2-7, is KAGVTQTPRYLIKTRGQQVTLSCSPISGHRSVSWYQQTPGQGLQFLFEYFSETQRNKGNFPGRFSGRQFSNSRSEMNVSTLELGDSALYLCASSFNRLAVDTYEQCFGPGTRLTVT.

The chain employs TRBV5-1 and TRBJ2-5; the match to TRBD2 covers 11 bases. The ends lost 6 bases at V and 2 bases at J; junction bases unmatched: 3. The germline gives CDR1 SGHRS, CDR2 YFSETQ. The length of the CDR3 is 14 residues. Here the CDR3 reads CASIGLAGQETQYF. The CDR3 region has the DNA TGCGCCAGCATCGGACTAGCGGGTCAAGAGACCCAGTACTTC.

With respect to this clonotype: The junction differs from germline at one of its ends, possibly a read error. This chain joins TRBV6-5 and TRBJ1-5, with TRBD2 identical over 7 bases. The J call is uncertain, as TRBJ2-3 better fits the DNA end. Germline lookup yields CDR1 MNHEY and CDR2 SVGAGI. CDR3 size: 16 residues. The CDR3 loop reads CAIRRTTSVSTGTQYF. The CDR3 bases are TGTGCCATCAGGCGGACAACTAGCGTGAGCACAGGTACGCAGTATTTT.

V and J are TRBV12-3 or TRBV12-4 and TRBJ1-1; D call uncertain. This CDR3 has 13 residues. Trimming removed 5 bases at V and 4 bases at J, with 11 bases between. In DNA, the CDR3 is TGTGCCAGCAGTCTCTGGCGGGGCACTGAAGCTTTCTTT. This encodes CASSLWRGTEAFF.

This chain links TRBV7-3 with TRBJ2-5, with 11 bases matching TRBD2. The germline gives CDR1 SGHTA, CDR2 FQGTGA. The junction had 4 bases not matched to a gene; V was cut back by 5 bases and J by 2 bases. The CDR3 extends over 15 amino acids. The CDR3 DNA is TGTGCCAGCAGCCACGGACTAGCGGGTCAAGAGACCCAGTACTTC. Protein sequence: CASSHGLAGQETQYF.

This sequence joins TRBV5-1 and TRBJ2-7; perhaps TRBD2 as D (6 bases). V lost 8 bases and J 7 bases, leaving 10 bases between the germline ends. The CDR3 consists of 10 residues. The V gene's germline CDR1 is SGHRS and CDR2 YFSETQ. CDR3 bases: TGCGCCAGTACCGGGACTGAGCAGTACTTC. Its translation: CASTGTEQYF.

This clonotype was counted between two and nine times. The gene calls are TRBV20-1 and TRBJ2-1; 8 nucleotides line up with TRBD2. V shed 4 bases, J shed 3 bases, and the junction held 5 bases outside the gene matches. Germline CDR1 and CDR2: DFQATT and SNEGSKA (reference sequence). The CDR3 is 14 residues long. The CDR3 nucleotides are TGCAGTGCTACACCTAGCGGGCACTACAATGAGCAGTTCTTC. The encoded protein is CSATPSGHYNEQFF.

CDR3 amino acids: CASSPGLAGTTYEHF. Written as DNA, the CDR3 is TGTGCCAGCAGCCCCGGGCTAGCGGGGACAACCTACGAGCATTTT. V is TRBV11-1 and J is TRBJ1-5, with D possibly TRBD1 on 6 matching bases. From germline, CDR1 is SGHAT and CDR2 FQDESV (reference sequence). The CDR3 length is 15 residues. Trimming took 5 bases from V and 14 from J, leaving 25 bases between them.

V usage is TRBV2 and J usage is TRBJ2-1; D is unresolved. Deletions cut 9 bases from V and 1 base from J, with 10 bases between. The CDR3 spans 13 residues. Germline CDR1 reads SNHLY; CDR2 reads FYNNEI. CDR3 region: CAREWGSYNEQFF. Written as DNA, the CDR3 is TGTGCCAGGGAGTGGGGTTCCTACAATGAGCAGTTCTTC.

The CDR3 sequence: CSARPASGDTGELFF. The CDR3 coding sequence is TGCAGTGCTAGACCCGCTAGCGGGGATACCGGGGAGCTGTTTTTT. V and J are TRBV20-1 and TRBJ2-2; 9 positions match TRBD2. The trim removed 2 bases at V and 5 bases at J, leaving 6 bases unmatched. Looked up from germline, CDR1 is DFQATT and CDR2 is SNEGSKA (reference sequence). CDR3 size: 15 residues.

V usage is TRBV20-1 and J usage is TRBJ2-7, with D possibly TRBD2 on 5 matching bases. This CDR3 contains 15 residues. Germline V gene sequence: CDR1 DFQATT, CDR2 SNEGSKA (reference sequence). Trimming stripped 2 bases from V and 3 bases from J, with 17 bases between. Written as DNA, the CDR3 is TGCAGTGCTAGATCCGGGGAAGTGGGCTTCTACGAGCAGTACTTC. Residues: CSARSGEVGFYEQYF.

The rearrangement joins TRBV2 to TRBJ1-1; D is uncertain. V was cut by 4 bases and J by 5 bases, with 20 bases left in between. Germline CDR1 reads SNHLY; CDR2 reads FYNNEI. This CDR3 region has 16 residues. CDR3 nucleotides: TGTGCCAGCAGTGTTTGGGGAGGGCGAGAGGTGACTGAAGCTTTCTTT. Translated: CASSVWGGREVTEAFF. Supplemented by reference TRBV2 and TRBJ1-1, the full variable domain reads EPEVTQTPSHQVTQMGQEVILRCVPISNHLYFYWYRQILGQKVEFLVSFYNNEISEKSEIFDDQFSVERPDGSNFTLKIRSTKLEDSAMYFCASSVWGGREVTEAFFGQGTRLTVV.

This clonotype was seen more than once but under ten times. The chain joins TRBV9 to TRBJ2-7; the match to TRBD2 covers 8 bases. CDR1 is SGDLS, CDR2 YYNGEE, per germline. J lost 5 bases, V lost 8 bases, and 15 bases had no gene match. The length of the CDR3 is 15 residues. CDR3 region: CASSGLSGSLDEQYF. In DNA form, the CDR3 reads TGTGCCAGTTCCGGATTAAGCGGGAGTCTCGACGAGCAGTACTTC.

On this clonotype: This could be a read error, since a much larger clone is one nucleotide away. The CDR3 protein is CAGSQVSGASYEQYF. DNA for the CDR3: TGTGCCGGCAGCCAAGTTTCGGGAGCCAGCTACGAGCAGTACTTC. This rearrangement joins TRBV7-9 to TRBJ2-7; D is perhaps TRBD2 (6 bases). There are 15 residues in the CDR3. The germline V gene has CDR1 SEHNR and CDR2 FQNEAQ (reference sequence). Looking up the rest from reference TRBV7-9 and TRBJ2-7 gives the full variable domain: DTGVSQNPRHKITKRGQNVTFRCDPISEHNRLYWYRQTLGQGPEFLTYFQNEAQLEKSRLLSDRFSAERPKGSFSTLEIQRTEQGDSAMYLCAGSQVSGASYEQYFGPGTRLTVT.

Ten or more counts support this clonotype. J is TRBJ1-1 and V is TRBV20-1; no firm D call. The ends were cut back, 6 bases at V and 1 base at J, with 9 bases in the middle. The CDR3 is made up of 12 amino acids. Germline assignment: CDR1 DFQATT and CDR2 SNEGSKA (reference sequence). In nucleotides, the CDR3 is TGCAGTGCGACTTTAGGGAACACTGAAGCTTTCTTT. As protein: CSATLGNTEAFF.

The chain links TRBV11-2 to TRBJ1-2; 8 bases line up with TRBD1. Germline V CDR1 and CDR2: SGHAT, FQNNGV. Trimming took 5 bases from V and 7 from J; bases not matched to a gene: 12. The CDR3 runs 15 residues. CDR3 bases: TGTGCCAGCAGCCAAGCTGGGACAGGTTCTTTTGGCTACACCTTC. It is translated as CASSQAGTGSFGYTF.

In its sample, this clonotype was seen many times. The chain is built from TRBV19 and TRBJ1-2; tentative D call: TRBD1 (6 bases). Germline V gene data show CDR1 as LNHDA and CDR2 as SQIVND (reference sequence). This CDR3 is 15 amino acids long. V lost 8 bases to trimming and J lost 5 bases, with 21 bases between them. CDR3 nucleotides: TGTGCCAGTTTCGTGGTGACAGGACGGCTTTATGGCTACACCTTC. It specifies CASFVVTGRLYGYTF.

Many counts were recorded for this clonotype. J is TRBJ2-5 and V is TRBV7-9; D is unclear. The CDR3 totals 13 residues. Trimming left V 2 bases short and J 2 bases short, with 6 bases between. CDR1 and CDR2 from the germline V gene are SEHNR and FQNEAQ (reference sequence). CDR3 sequence (DNA): TGTGCCAGCAGCTTACGGCAGCAAGAGACCCAGTACTTC. Translated, it gives CASSLRQQETQYF.